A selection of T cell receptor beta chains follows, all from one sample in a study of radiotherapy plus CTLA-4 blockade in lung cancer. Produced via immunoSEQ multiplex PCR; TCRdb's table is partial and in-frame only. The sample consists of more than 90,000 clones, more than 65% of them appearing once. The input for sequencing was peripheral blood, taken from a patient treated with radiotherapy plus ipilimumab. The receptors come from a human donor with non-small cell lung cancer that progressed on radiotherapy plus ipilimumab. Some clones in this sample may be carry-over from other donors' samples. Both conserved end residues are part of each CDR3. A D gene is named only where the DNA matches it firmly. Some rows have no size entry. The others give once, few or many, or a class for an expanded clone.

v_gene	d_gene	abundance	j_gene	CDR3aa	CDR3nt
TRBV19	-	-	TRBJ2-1	CASSIPYNEQFF	TGTGCCAGTAGTATACCCTACAATGAGCAGTTCTTC
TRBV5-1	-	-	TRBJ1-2	CASSLDRAPLGGYTF	TGCGCCAGCAGCTTGGACCGGGCTCCGCTGGGCGGCTACACCTTC
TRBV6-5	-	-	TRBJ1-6	CASSRTVRNSPLHF	TGTGCCAGCAGCCGGACAGTCAGAAATTCACCCCTCCACTTT
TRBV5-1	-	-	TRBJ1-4	CASSLTGGASNEKLFF	TGCGCCAGCAGCTTGACTGGGGGCGCGTCTAATGAAAAACTGTTTTTT
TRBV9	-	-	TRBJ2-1	CASSRRGKENEQFF	TGTGCCAGCAGCCGTCGGGGCAAGGAAAATGAGCAGTTCTTC
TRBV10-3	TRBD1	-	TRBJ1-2	CAISESTRTGLNYGYTF	TGTGCCATCAGTGAGTCAACCCGGACAGGGTTAAACTATGGCTACACCTTC
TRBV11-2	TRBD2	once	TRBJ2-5	CASSVTGTRGETQYF	TGTGCCAGCAGCGTCACCGGGACTAGAGGAGAGACCCAGTACTTC
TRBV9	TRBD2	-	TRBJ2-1	CASSSSGGYYNEQFF	TGTGCCAGCAGCTCAAGCGGGGGGTATTACAATGAGCAGTTCTTC
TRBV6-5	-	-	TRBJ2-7	CASRASGTNSYEQYF	TGTGCCAGCAGGGCCTCCGGGACAAACTCCTACGAGCAGTACTTC
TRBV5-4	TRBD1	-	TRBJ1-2	CASRYDRGNYGYTF	TGTGCCAGCAGGTACGACAGGGGCAACTATGGCTACACCTTC
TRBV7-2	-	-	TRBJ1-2	CASSPSGIGGYTF	TGTGCCAGCAGCCCCTCGGGTATCGGGGGCTACACCTTC
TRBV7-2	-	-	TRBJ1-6	CASSLEAQGNSPLHF	TGTGCCAGCAGCTTAGAGGCCCAAGGAAATTCACCCCTCCACTTT
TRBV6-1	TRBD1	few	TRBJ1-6	CASSEEIGQGSPPLHF	TGTGCCAGCAGTGAAGAAATAGGACAGGGTAGTCCACCCCTCCACTTT
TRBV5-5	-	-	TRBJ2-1	CASSSIWGARNEQFF	TGTGCCAGCAGCTCGATTTGGGGGGCCCGCAATGAGCAGTTCTTC
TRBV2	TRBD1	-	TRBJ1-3	CASRRRTGSGNTIYF	TGTGCCAGCAGAAGAAGGACAGGCTCTGGAAACACCATATATTTT
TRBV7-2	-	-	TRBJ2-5	CASSSVHRFRETQYF	TGTGCCAGCAGCTCCGTTCACAGGTTCAGGGAGACCCAGTACTTC
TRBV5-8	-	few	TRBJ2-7	CASSLVHHSYEQYF	TGTGCCAGCAGCTTAGTACACCACTCCTACGAGCAGTACTTC
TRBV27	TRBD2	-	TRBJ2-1	CASSFLASGGAYEQFF	TGTGCCAGCAGTTTCCTCGCCAGCGGGGGGGCCTATGAGCAGTTCTTC
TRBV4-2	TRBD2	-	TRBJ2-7	CASGGGAGGYEQYF	TGTGCCAGCGGCGGGGGGGCCGGTGGCTACGAGCAGTACTTC
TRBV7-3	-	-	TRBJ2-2	CASSLMVGGGWTGELFF	TGTGCCAGCAGCTTAATGGTTGGCGGGGGCTGGACCGGGGAGCTGTTTTTT
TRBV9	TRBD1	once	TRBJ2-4	CASRGTGESKNIQYF	TGTGCCAGCAGGGGGACAGGGGAGTCCAAAAACATTCAGTACTTC
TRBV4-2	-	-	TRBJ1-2	CASSLAGEGYTF	TGTGCCAGCAGCCTTGCAGGGGAAGGCTACACCTTC
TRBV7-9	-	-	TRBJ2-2	CASSMINTGELFF	TGTGCCAGCAGCATGATCAACACCGGGGAGCTGTTTTTT